The 29 T cell receptor beta chains below come from one sample, sequenced in a study of control samples from healthy donors and cancer patients. This table comes from immunoSEQ multiplex PCR, and its TCRdb copy is limited to in-frame clones, with some not included. The sample includes about 35,000 clones, approximately 94% of them seen just once. Sequencing was performed on PBMCs. Receptors originate from a man aged 35-49 years with colorectal cancer.

This rearrangement joins TRBV27 to TRBJ2-7; TRBD1 matches at 8 bases. The CDR3 contains 15 residues. The germline V gene has CDR1 MNHEY and CDR2 SMNVEV (reference sequence). J gave up 3 bases and V 8 bases, and 12 bases lay outside the gene matches. CDR3 residues: CASLPGTGGGYEQYF. CDR3 nucleotide sequence: TGTGCCAGCCTACCGGGGACAGGAGGTGGCTACGAGCAGTACTTC.

This chain uses TRBV20-1 with TRBJ1-2; D not certain. V lost 5 bases and J lost 8, with 3 bases in between. The CDR3 has 8 residues. The germline CDR1 and CDR2 sequences are DFQATT and SNEGSKA (reference sequence). CDR3 DNA sequence: TGCAGTGCTCAAGGCTACACCTTC. Translation gives CSAQGYTF.

The rearrangement joins TRBV19 to TRBJ2-1, with TRBD2 matching over 9 bases. Germline loops: CDR1 LNHDA, CDR2 SQIVND (reference sequence). The CDR3 covers 15 residues. Trimming at V came to 3 bases and at J to 9 bases, leaving 9 bases not matched to a gene. In DNA, the CDR3 is TGTGCCAGTAGTATGGTGGGCGGGGGGGAAAGTGAGCAGTTCTTC. It translates to CASSMVGGGESEQFF.

This clone was counted only a few times. The rearrangement joins TRBV2 to TRBJ2-2; 7 bases map to TRBD2. This CDR3 spans 16 amino acids. J gave up 8 bases and V 8 bases, and 17 bases lay outside the gene matches. Per germline, CDR1 SNHLY and CDR2 FYNNEI. For the CDR3, the DNA is TGTGCCAGCGGGGCATCACTAGCGCCCACGGAAGGGGAGCTGTTTTTT. Amino acids: CASGASLAPTEGELFF.

The genes are TRBV6-5 and TRBJ1-2, with 7 bases lining up with TRBD1. CDR3 length: 13 residues. Germline V gene sequence: CDR1 MNHEY, CDR2 SVGAGI. J was trimmed by 3 bases and V by 6 bases; bases with no gene match: 4. In nucleotides, the CDR3 is TGTGCCAGCAGAGGGACAGCTTACTATGGCTACACCTTC. Translation: CASRGTAYYGYTF.

The rearrangement links TRBV3-1 (or the pseudogene TRBV3-2) to TRBJ1-2; weak D call: TRBD1 (5 bases). V lost 2 bases to trimming and J lost 6 bases, with 19 bases between them. This CDR3 has 16 amino acids. CDR1 is LGHDT and CDR2 is YNNKEL in the germline V gene (reference sequence). CDR3 bases: TGTGCCAGCAGCCAACCGGGGTTGGGGGGACTGGATGGCTACACCTTC. Translating it yields CASSQPGLGGLDGYTF.

The chain links TRBV4-3 to TRBJ1-1; a possible D gene is TRBD1 (6 bases). V lost 1 base, J lost 7 bases, and 13 bases lay in between. CDR3 length equals 14 residues. Germline assignment: CDR1 LGHNA and CDR2 YSLEER. CDR3 nucleotide sequence: TGCGCCAGCAGCCAAGTCCCTCAGGGGTATGAAGCTTTCTTT. Its protein product is CASSQVPQGYEAFF.

The rearrangement uses TRBV2 and TRBJ2-5; a weak D match, TRBD2 (6 bases). V shed 3 bases and J shed 2 bases, with 13 bases lying between them. The CDR3 extends over 15 amino acids. Germline V lookup: CDR1 SNHLY, CDR2 FYNNEI. CDR3 sequence: CASSDPGGAQETQYF. The CDR3 nucleotides are TGTGCCAGCAGTGACCCAGGCGGGGCTCAAGAGACCCAGTACTTC.

This clone has more than one count but fewer than ten. The chain couples TRBV4-2 to TRBJ1-2, with a possible D match to TRBD1 (5 bases). Germline V gene sequence: CDR1 LGHNA, CDR2 YNFKEQ. The V end lost 2 bases, the J end lost 7 bases, and 11 bases lay between the germline ends. CDR3 size: 13 residues. The CDR3 DNA sequence: TGTGCCAGCAGCCAAAACTGGGACGGTGGCTACACCTTC. It yields the protein CASSQNWDGGYTF.

V is TRBV13 and J is TRBJ1-1, with no clear D. Trimming pared 0 bases from V and 1 base from J, leaving 9 bases between. This CDR3 contains 15 residues. Germline lookup yields CDR1 PRHDT and CDR2 FYEKMQ (reference sequence). This CDR3 reads CASSLGVGKNTEAFF. DNA for the CDR3: TGTGCCAGCAGCTTAGGGGTAGGGAAGAACACTGAAGCTTTCTTT.

This chain joins TRBV7-3 and TRBJ2-6, with D perhaps matching TRBD2 (5 bases). Germline V gene lookup returns CDR1 SGHTA and CDR2 FQGTGA. The CDR3 loop spans 16 amino acids. V lost 4 bases and J lost 0, with 10 bases in between. CDR3 loop: CASSSGLPSGANVLTF. The CDR3 DNA is TGTGCCAGCAGCTCTGGACTTCCCTCTGGGGCCAACGTCCTGACTTTC.

The rearrangement uses TRBV19 and TRBJ1-2, with D possibly being TRBD1 (6 bases). CDR1 is LNHDA, CDR2 SQIVND, per germline (reference sequence). V lost 7 bases, J lost 2 bases, and 17 bases lay in between. The length of the CDR3 is 15 residues. This chain's CDR3 is CASMSSGTPNYGYTF. The CDR3 DNA follows: TGTGCCAGTATGAGCTCCGGGACACCGAACTATGGCTACACCTTC. Together with reference TRBV19 and TRBJ1-2, the CDR3 gives the full variable domain: DGGITQSPKYLFRKEGQNVTLSCEQNLNHDAMYWYRQDPGQGLRLIYYSQIVNDFQKGDIAEGYSVSREKKESFPLTVTSAQKNPTAFYLCASMSSGTPNYGYTFGSGTRLTVV.

The chain has TRBV9 and TRBJ2-3; D may match TRBD1 or TRBD2 (5 bases each). CDR1 is SGDLS, CDR2 YYNGEE, per germline. The CDR3 consists of 14 residues. Trimming removed 0 bases at V and 1 base at J, with 6 bases between. CDR3 region: CASSVAGRTDTQYF. The CDR3 nucleotides read TGTGCCAGCAGCGTAGCGGGACGCACAGATACGCAGTATTTT.

The rearrangement joins TRBV18 to TRBJ2-5; the D is unclear. CDR3 length: 13 amino acids. Germline V gene lookup returns CDR1 KGHSH and CDR2 LQKENI. Trimming took 1 base from V and 5 from J, leaving 8 bases between them. CDR3 in amino acids: CASSPHGTETQYF. CDR3 in DNA: TGTGCCAGCTCACCACACGGTACTGAGACCCAGTACTTC. Full variable domain (rest looked up from reference TRBV18 and TRBJ2-5): NAGVMQNPRHLVRRRGQEARLRCSPMKGHSHVYWYRQLPEEGLKFMVYLQKENIIDESGMPKERFSAEFPKEGPSILRIQQVVRGDSAAYFCASSPHGTETQYFGPGTRLLVL.

V is TRBV7-3 and J is TRBJ1-1; unclear D gene. V was cut by 5 bases and J by 1 base, with 8 bases left in between. The CDR3 extends over 13 amino acids. From germline, CDR1 is SGHTA and CDR2 FQGTGA. The CDR3 coding sequence is TGTGCCAGCAGCCAGCAAAGGAACACTGAAGCTTTCTTT. The encoded protein is CASSQQRNTEAFF.

The chain employs TRBV7-2 and TRBJ2-1; 8 bases agree with TRBD1. The germline CDR1 and CDR2 sequences are SGHTA and FQGNSA. The CDR3 totals 15 residues. V lost 1 base, J lost 5 bases, and 4 bases stayed unmatched. In DNA, the CDR3 is TGTGCCAGCAGCTTAGAACAGGGGGACAACAATGAGCAGTTCTTC. Translating gives CASSLEQGDNNEQFF.

This chain links TRBV11-3 with TRBJ2-1, with a tentative D call TRBD1 (6 bases). V lost 4 bases, J lost 6 bases, and 13 bases lay in between. The CDR3 extends over 14 amino acids. Germline lookup yields CDR1 SGHNT and CDR2 YENEEA. The CDR3 protein is CASSSGQRANEQFF. The CDR3 DNA reads as TGTGCCAGCAGCTCTGGACAGAGGGCCAATGAGCAGTTCTTC. Full variable domain (missing parts from reference TRBV11-3 and TRBJ2-1): EAGVVQSPRYKIIEKKQPVAFWCNPISGHNTLYWYLQNLGQGPELLIRYENEEAVDDSQLPKDRFSAERLKGVDSTLKIQPAELGDSAVYLCASSSGQRANEQFFGPGTRLTVL.

This chain links TRBV3-1 (or the pseudogene TRBV3-2) with TRBJ2-3; no reliable D call. Trimming took off 4 bases at V and 3 bases at J, with 14 bases between the two ends. Germline V gene data show CDR1 as LGHDT and CDR2 as YNNKEL (reference sequence). The CDR3 runs 15 residues. DNA for the CDR3: TGTGCCAGCAGCCCCGGACCCCTGGGAACAGATACGCAGTATTTT. Its protein is CASSPGPLGTDTQYF.

V usage is TRBV15 and J usage is TRBJ1-6; the match to TRBD1 covers 8 bases. V shed 1 base and J 8 bases; nucleotides not matched to a gene: 10. Germline CDR1 and CDR2: LNHNV and YYDKDF (reference sequence). The CDR3 consists of 17 residues. Written as DNA, the CDR3 is TGTGCCACCAGCAGAGGGTCAACAGGGGGTGGTTATTCACCCCTCCACTTT. Protein: CATSRGSTGGGYSPLHF.

This chain uses TRBV3-1 (or the pseudogene TRBV3-2) with TRBJ1-6, with D maybe TRBD1 (6 bases). The CDR3 has 17 residues. V lost 3 bases and J lost 1, with 13 bases in between. Germline V gene lookup returns CDR1 LGHDT and CDR2 YNNKEL (reference sequence). The CDR3 sequence is CASSHGGGRSYNSPLHF. For the CDR3, the DNA is TGTGCCAGCAGCCATGGAGGGGGAAGATCCTATAATTCACCCCTCCACTTT.

The rearrangement links TRBV18 to TRBJ2-2; D gene uncertain. Germline V gives CDR1 KGHSH, CDR2 LQKENI. V was clipped by 5 bases and J by 7 bases, with 20 bases between them. The CDR3 extends over 16 amino acids. The CDR3, as DNA: TGTGCCAGCTCATCCCAAGTGTTGGAACGGGTCGGGGAGCTGTTTTTT. Protein sequence: CASSSQVLERVGELFF.

V is TRBV7-7 and J is TRBJ2-4; possibly TRBD1 for D (5 bases). The CDR3 totals 17 residues. V lost 0 bases and J 3 bases, leaving 15 bases between the germline ends. Germline V gene data show CDR1 as SSHAT and CDR2 as FNYEAQ (reference sequence). For the CDR3, the DNA is TGTGCCAGCAGCTTAGCGGAGCAGGGCCGTGTCAAAAACATTCAGTACTTC. Protein product: CASSLAEQGRVKNIQYF.

The chain couples TRBV6-5 to TRBJ2-5; 9 positions agree with TRBD2. The CDR3 spans 15 residues. Germline CDR1 MNHEY, CDR2 SVGAGI. Trimming at V came to 2 bases and at J to 3 bases, leaving 4 bases not matched to a gene. DNA of the CDR3: TGTGCCAGCAGTTACACCGGGACTAGCAAAGAGACCCAGTACTTC. It encodes CASSYTGTSKETQYF.

This chain uses TRBV5-1 with TRBJ2-5; D might be TRBD2 (5 bases). This CDR3 comprises 14 residues. V was shortened by 3 bases and J by 2 bases, with 11 bases between the two germline ends. CDR1 is SGHRS, CDR2 YFSETQ, per germline. The CDR3 nucleotides read TGCGCCAGCAGCTCTACGGACTCTCAAGAGACCCAGTACTTC. This translates into CASSSTDSQETQYF.

This clone was recorded once. This chain uses TRBV4-2 with TRBJ1-2; 7 bases agree with TRBD1. Germline V lookup: CDR1 LGHNA, CDR2 YNFKEQ. CDR3 length equals 16 residues. The J segment lost 4 bases and the V segment lost 2 bases, leaving 10 bases of the junction unmatched. The chain's CDR3 is CASSQSGAGGAYGYTF. The DNA for the CDR3 is TGTGCCAGCAGCCAATCGGGGGCAGGGGGTGCCTATGGCTACACCTTC.

The rearrangement uses TRBV5-1 and TRBJ1-3; D is perhaps TRBD1 (5 bases). The length of the CDR3 is 15 residues. Germline-derived CDR1 and CDR2 are SGHRS and YFSETQ. Trimming shortened V by 4 bases and J by 0 bases, and 11 bases separated the two germline ends. The CDR3 DNA sequence: TGCGCCAGCAGCGAAACAGGAGGCTCTGGAAACACCATATATTTT. It specifies CASSETGGSGNTIYF.

The chain carries TRBV5-4 and TRBJ1-3, with D tentatively TRBD1 (5 bases). The length of the CDR3 is 15 residues. Germline CDR1 SGHNT, CDR2 YYREEE (reference sequence). Trimming took 0 bases from V and 5 from J, leaving 12 bases between them. CDR3 protein: CASSLGAGKRNTIYF. The CDR3 DNA sequence: TGTGCCAGCAGCTTGGGAGCAGGGAAACGAAACACCATATATTTT.

The chain links TRBV20-1 to TRBJ1-2; the match to TRBD1 covers 7 bases. The trim removed 3 bases at V and 4 bases at J, leaving 11 bases unmatched. CDR3 length equals 15 residues. Germline CDR1 is DFQATT and CDR2 is SNEGSKA (reference sequence). CDR3 loop: CSASRDSGIIYGYTF. The CDR3 region has the DNA TGCAGTGCTAGTCGGGACAGTGGGATTATCTATGGCTACACCTTC.

The chain recombines TRBV9 with TRBJ2-3; D is perhaps TRBD2 (5 bases). The germline V and J ends were trimmed by 3 bases and 0 bases, with 14 bases remaining between them. The CDR3 covers 16 residues. CDR1 and CDR2 from the germline V gene are SGDLS and YYNGEE. The CDR3 nucleotides are TGTGCCAGCAGCGCACTGGACTTTCTTAGCACAGATACGCAGTATTTT. It yields the protein CASSALDFLSTDTQYF.